This record concerns one T cell receptor (beta chain) sequence. The sample has other DNA sequences that encode this CDR3 too. The data belong to a study of T cell changes during pregnancy in multiple sclerosis. Some clones are missing from TCRdb's copy, which holds only in-frame ones; the method was immunoSEQ multiplex PCR. The table lists roughly 80,000 clones, around 93% of them singletons. V shed 4 bases and J 0 bases; nucleotides not matched to a gene: 5. In germline, CDR1 is SGHRS, CDR2 YFSETQ. This CDR3 has 15 amino acids. The V and J genes are TRBV5-1 and TRBJ1-1; 8 bases agree with TRBD1. Sequenced material: peripheral blood, taken in the second trimester of pregnancy. This TCR derives from a female donor with multiple sclerosis, enrolled in a pregnancy study. As DNA, the CDR3 is TGCGCCAGCAGCCTAAGACAGGGGCTGAACACTGAAGCTTTCTTT. It codes for CASSLRQGLNTEAFF.